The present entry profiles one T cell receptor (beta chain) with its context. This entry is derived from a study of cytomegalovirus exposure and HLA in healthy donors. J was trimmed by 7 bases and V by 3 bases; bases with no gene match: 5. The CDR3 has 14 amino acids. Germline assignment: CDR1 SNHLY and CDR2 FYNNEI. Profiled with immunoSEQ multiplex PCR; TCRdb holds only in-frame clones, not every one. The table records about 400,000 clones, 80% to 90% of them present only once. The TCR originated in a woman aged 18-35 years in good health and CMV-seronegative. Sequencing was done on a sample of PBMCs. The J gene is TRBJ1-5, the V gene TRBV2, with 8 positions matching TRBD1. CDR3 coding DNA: TGTGCCAGCAGTGACTGGACAGGGCAACAGCCCCAGCATTTT. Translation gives CASSDWTGQQPQHF.